This passage covers 23 T cell receptor beta chains from one sample sequenced in a study of control samples from healthy donors and cancer patients. Method: immunoSEQ multiplex PCR; TCRdb's copy keeps in-frame clones and lacks some. The sample holds about 43,000 clones, approximately 94% seen once. The sample taken for sequencing was blood. These receptors all stem from a man in his sixties in good health.

This chain joins TRBV7-2 and TRBJ2-7, with D perhaps matching TRBD1 (6 bases). The CDR3 totals 14 residues. V lost 0 bases and J lost 2, with 8 bases in between. CDR1 and CDR2 from the germline V gene are SGHTA and FQGNSA. DNA of the CDR3: TGTGCCAGCAGCTTAGCGGACAGAACCTACGAGCAGTACTTC. Translation gives CASSLADRTYEQYF.

This rearrangement joins TRBV2 to TRBJ1-5; maybe TRBD1 (6 bases). The length of the CDR3 is 13 residues. Germline-derived CDR1 and CDR2 are SNHLY and FYNNEI. V lost 5 bases to trimming and J lost 5 bases, with 10 bases between them. CDR3 in amino acids: CASSRTEDQPQHF. CDR3 DNA: TGTGCCAGCAGTCGGACAGAGGATCAGCCCCAGCATTTT.

The chain's CDR3 is CASSSASSDTQYF. The CDR3 DNA sequence: TGTGCCAGCAGCTCCGCCTCTTCGGATACGCAGTATTTT. This sequence joins TRBV7-3 and TRBJ2-3; D is unclear. This CDR3 is 13 amino acids long. Germline loops: CDR1 SGHTA, CDR2 FQGTGA. Trimming removed 4 bases from V and 6 bases from J, with 11 bases in between.

The V gene is TRBV7-6, the J gene TRBJ2-7, with TRBD2 matching over 9 bases. CDR1 is SGHVS and CDR2 is FNYEAQ in the germline V gene. The length of the CDR3 is 15 residues. With V trimmed by 1 base and J by 7 bases, 8 bases remained unmatched. This chain's CDR3 is CASSLGAGGPYEQYF. CDR3 nucleotide sequence: TGTGCCAGCAGCTTAGGGGCGGGAGGGCCGTATGAGCAGTACTTC.

The V and J genes are TRBV5-4 and TRBJ1-5, with D possibly matching TRBD1 (5 bases). The V end was cut by 0 bases, the J end by 4 bases, with 8 bases between. Germline lookup yields CDR1 SGHNT and CDR2 YYREEE (reference sequence). The CDR3 length is 14 residues. The CDR3: CASSLGGRNQPQHF. DNA of the CDR3: TGTGCCAGCAGCTTGGGGGGGAGAAATCAGCCCCAGCATTTT.

This clone appeared a few times. This rearrangement joins TRBV2 to TRBJ1-5, with TRBD1 as a possible D gene (5 bases). With 0 bases removed from V and 7 bases from J, the gap between germline ends came to 10 bases. The CDR3 is made up of 14 amino acids. Germline-derived CDR1 and CDR2 are SNHLY and FYNNEI. The CDR3: CASSEAGTNQPQHF. The CDR3 nucleotides are TGTGCCAGCAGTGAAGCAGGGACGAACCAGCCCCAGCATTTT. The complete variable domain, with remaining parts taken from reference TRBV2 and TRBJ1-5, reads EPEVTQTPSHQVTQMGQEVILRCVPISNHLYFYWYRQILGQKVEFLVSFYNNEISEKSEIFDDQFSVERPDGSNFTLKIRSTKLEDSAMYFCASSEAGTNQPQHFGDGTRLSIL.

The gene calls are TRBV27 and TRBJ2-7, with TRBD1 as a possible D gene (6 bases). CDR1 is MNHEY and CDR2 is SMNVEV in the germline V gene (reference sequence). The length of the CDR3 is 14 residues. V was trimmed by 4 bases and J by 5 bases, leaving 15 bases between them. CDR3 DNA sequence: TGTGCCAGCAGTTACGTTGGACAGTACAACGAGCAGTACTTC. It is translated as CASSYVGQYNEQYF.

V is TRBV27 and J is TRBJ2-3; 8 nucleotides line up with TRBD1. Unmatched junction bases numbered 8, after V lost 6 bases and J lost 3 bases. Germline V gene sequence: CDR1 MNHEY, CDR2 SMNVEV (reference sequence). The CDR3 consists of 15 residues. CDR3 loop: CASSLQGVGTDTQYF. CDR3 coding DNA: TGTGCCAGCAGCTTACAGGGGGTAGGAACAGATACGCAGTATTTT.

V and J are TRBV2 and TRBJ2-1; D ambiguous. The CDR3 is 13 residues long. Germline CDR1 reads SNHLY; CDR2 reads FYNNEI. The V end lost 6 bases, the J end lost 6 bases, and 12 bases lay between the germline ends. The CDR3 sequence: CASRSPLGNEQFF. CDR3 sequence (DNA): TGTGCCAGCAGGAGTCCCCTCGGCAATGAGCAGTTCTTC.

V gene TRBV30 combines with J gene TRBJ2-1, with 12 bases lining up with TRBD2. The V segment lost 5 bases and the J segment 8 bases; nucleotides outside the gene matches: 4. The germline gives CDR1 GTSNPN, CDR2 SVGIG (reference sequence). CDR3 length: 13 amino acids. This CDR3 is CAWGLAGLDEQFF. As DNA, the CDR3 is TGTGCCTGGGGACTAGCGGGACTGGATGAGCAGTTCTTC.

This sequence joins TRBV19 and TRBJ2-5; 13 nucleotides match TRBD2. V dropped 5 bases and J dropped 5; count of bases not matched to a gene: 5. From germline, CDR1 is LNHDA and CDR2 SQIVND (reference sequence). The CDR3 has 15 residues. The CDR3 loop is CASSLGLAGTETQYF. CDR3 nucleotide sequence: TGTGCCAGTAGTTTGGGACTAGCGGGAACCGAGACCCAGTACTTC. The full variable domain, its missing parts supplied by reference TRBV19 and TRBJ2-5, is DGGITQSPKYLFRKEGQNVTLSCEQNLNHDAMYWYRQDPGQGLRLIYYSQIVNDFQKGDIAEGYSVSREKKESFPLTVTSAQKNPTAFYLCASSLGLAGTETQYFGPGTRLLVL.

This rearrangement joins TRBV29-1 to TRBJ2-3; D is unclear. The ends were cut back, 6 bases at V and 6 bases at J, with 16 bases in the middle. This CDR3 is 13 amino acids long. The germline V gene has CDR1 SQVTM and CDR2 ANQGSEA. The CDR3 nucleotides are TGCAGCGTCCGCGAGACCTCTGAGGATACGCAGTATTTT. Translation gives CSVRETSEDTQYF.

The genes are TRBV6-5 and TRBJ2-1, with 10 bases identical to TRBD2. The CDR3 runs 14 residues. J was trimmed by 8 bases and V by 5 bases; bases with no gene match: 6. CDR1 is MNHEY and CDR2 is SVGAGI in the germline V gene. DNA for the CDR3: TGTGCCAGCAGTCCAGCGGGAGGGTTGGATGAGCAGTTCTTC. Encoded protein: CASSPAGGLDEQFF.

This sequence joins TRBV14 and TRBJ2-7; 8 bases line up with TRBD1. V dropped 4 bases and J dropped 0; count of bases not matched to a gene: 8. The germline V gene encodes CDR1 SGHDN and CDR2 FVKESK. This CDR3 spans 16 amino acids. The CDR3 nucleotides read TGTGCCAGCAGCCCGCACCGGACAGGGTCCTCCTACGAGCAGTACTTC. Encoded protein: CASSPHRTGSSYEQYF.

This clone was observed a single time. The rearrangement joins TRBV27 to TRBJ2-1; D possibly uses TRBD1 or TRBD2 (5 bases each). CDR1 and CDR2 (germline): MNHEY, SMNVEV (reference sequence). The CDR3 sequence is 15 residues long. V lost 5 bases, J lost 3 bases, and 14 bases lay in between. The CDR3 DNA sequence: TGTGCCAGCAGTATCCCTGGGACCCACTACAATGAGCAGTTCTTC. It translates to CASSIPGTHYNEQFF.

This chain links TRBV9 with TRBJ2-2; D is unresolved. V lost 3 bases to trimming and J lost 4 bases, with 7 bases between them. The CDR3 runs to 13 residues. CDR1 and CDR2 from the germline V gene are SGDLS and YYNGEE. The CDR3: CASSEMVTGELFF. The CDR3 DNA is TGTGCCAGCAGCGAGATGGTCACCGGGGAGCTGTTTTTT.

The chain couples TRBV29-1 to TRBJ2-2; D may be TRBD1 (5 bases). V shed 7 bases and J shed 3 bases, with 9 bases lying between them. Germline V lookup: CDR1 SQVTM, CDR2 ANQGSEA. The CDR3 runs to 12 residues. CDR3 sequence reads: CSGQGYTGELFF. The CDR3 DNA follows: TGCAGCGGGCAGGGATACACCGGGGAGCTGTTTTTT.

The chain joins TRBV5-1 to TRBJ1-1; D possibly corresponds to TRBD1 (5 bases). In germline, CDR1 is SGHRS, CDR2 YFSETQ. This CDR3 contains 14 residues. Deletions cut 0 bases from V and 4 bases from J, with 10 bases between. CDR3 region: CASSLDQGSTEAFF. Written as DNA, the CDR3 is TGCGCCAGCAGCTTGGACCAGGGAAGCACTGAAGCTTTCTTT.

The CDR3 DNA follows: TGCAGTGTTCCCCTCCCCGAGCAGTACTTC. This gives the protein CSVPLPEQYF. The rearrangement uses TRBV20-1 and TRBJ2-7; D is undetermined. The germline V gene encodes CDR1 DFQATT and CDR2 SNEGSKA (reference sequence). The CDR3 has 10 amino acids. V gave up 7 bases and J gave up 6 bases, with 10 bases separating them.

This chain joins TRBV5-1 and TRBJ2-7; 7 bases map to TRBD1. The CDR3 totals 14 residues. The germline gives CDR1 SGHRS, CDR2 YFSETQ. V lost 3 bases, J lost 0 bases, and 3 bases stayed unmatched. CDR3 sequence (DNA): TGCGCCAGCAGCTCTGACAGGGCCTCCTACGAGCAGTACTTC. Translated: CASSSDRASYEQYF. Combining the CDR3 with reference TRBV5-1 and TRBJ2-7 gives the whole variable domain KAGVTQTPRYLIKTRGQQVTLSCSPISGHRSVSWYQQTPGQGLQFLFEYFSETQRNKGNFPGRFSGRQFSNSRSEMNVSTLELGDSALYLCASSSDRASYEQYFGPGTRLTVT.

The DNA of the CDR3 is TGTGCCAGCAGTTCAAAAGGAGGCTGGAACACTGAAGCTTTCTTT. Its translation: CASSSKGGWNTEAFF. The chain uses TRBV6-2 or TRBV6-3 and TRBJ1-1; D is uncertain. This CDR3 is 15 amino acids long. V lost 4 bases, J lost 1 base, and 13 bases lay in between. CDR1 and CDR2 from the germline V gene are MNHEY and SVGEGT.

The chain employs TRBV19 and TRBJ1-2, with 9 bases aligning to TRBD1. V shed 7 bases and J 6 bases; nucleotides not matched to a gene: 6. Germline-derived CDR1 and CDR2 are LNHDA and SQIVND (reference sequence). CDR3 length equals 13 residues. The CDR3 region is CASIPGQGNGYTF. The CDR3 DNA reads as TGTGCCAGTATACCGGGACAGGGTAATGGCTACACCTTC.

Worth noting for this clone: At one of its ends the junction is not consistent with the germline gene, which may arise from a read error. V gene TRBV7-3 combines with J gene TRBJ1-3; 10 nucleotides agree with TRBD1. The CDR3 is made up of 16 amino acids. CDR1 and CDR2 from the germline V gene are SGHTA and FQGTGA. Written as DNA, the CDR3 is TGTGCCAGCAGTTTAACCGGGACAGGGGCTGGAAACACCATATATTTT. This translates into CASSLTGTGAGNTIYF.